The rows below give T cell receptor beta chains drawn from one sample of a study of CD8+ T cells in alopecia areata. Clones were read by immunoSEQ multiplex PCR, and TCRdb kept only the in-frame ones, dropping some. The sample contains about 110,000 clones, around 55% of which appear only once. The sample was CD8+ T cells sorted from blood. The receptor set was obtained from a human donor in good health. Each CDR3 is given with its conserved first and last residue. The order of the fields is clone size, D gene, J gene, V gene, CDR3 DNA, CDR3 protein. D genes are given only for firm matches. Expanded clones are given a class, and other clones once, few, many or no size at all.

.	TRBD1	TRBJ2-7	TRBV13	TGTGCCAGCAGCTCAGAGGGACAGGGGCCCCCCTACGAGCAGTACTTC	CASSSEGQGPPYEQYF
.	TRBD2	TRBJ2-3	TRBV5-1	TGCGCCAGCAGCTTAGGCGGGGGGAGCACAGATACGCAGTATTTT	CASSLGGGSTDTQYF
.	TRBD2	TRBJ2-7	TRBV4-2	TGTGCCAGCAGCCAAGATGACGGGGGGGCCTCCGAGCAGTACTTC	CASSQDDGGASEQYF
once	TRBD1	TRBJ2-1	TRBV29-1	TGCAGCGTTGGTCCCTTTCCGGGACAGGGCTATATCGATGAGCAGTTCTTC	CSVGPFPGQGYIDEQFF
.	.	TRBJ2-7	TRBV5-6	TGTGCCAGCAGCTCCGGTTTATCCTACGAGCAGTACTTC	CASSSGLSYEQYF
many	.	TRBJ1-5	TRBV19	TGTGCCAGTGATACGGGATATCAGCCCCAGCATTTT	CASDTGYQPQHF
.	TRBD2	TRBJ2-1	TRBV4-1	TGCGCCAGCAGCGCTTCTAGCGGGGGGGCCGATGAGCAGTTCTTC	CASSASSGGADEQFF
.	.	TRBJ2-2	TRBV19	TGTGCCAGTAGTATATTTTTCCCGAACACCGGGGAGCTGTTTTTT	CASSIFFPNTGELFF
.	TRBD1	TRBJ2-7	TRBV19	TGTGCCAGTAGTATGGCAGGGGGCTCCTACGAGCAGTACTTC	CASSMAGGSYEQYF
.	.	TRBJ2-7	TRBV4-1	TGCGCCAGCAGCCAAAGGGGGAACCTCAACGAGCAGTACTTC	CASSQRGNLNEQYF
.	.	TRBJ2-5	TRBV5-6	TGTGCCAGCAGCTTGGCGGAATTGCAAGAGACCCAGTACTTC	CASSLAELQETQYF
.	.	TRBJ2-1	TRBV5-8	TGTGCCAGCAGCTTGGAGGCGGAGCAGTTCTTC	CASSLEAEQFF
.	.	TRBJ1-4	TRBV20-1	TGCAGTGCTAGGGGTGTGTCAAAACTGTTTTTT	CSARGVSKLFF
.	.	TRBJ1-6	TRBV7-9	TGTGCCAGCAGTTTTCCGATGCAGGCCCTCCACTTT	CASSFPMQALHF
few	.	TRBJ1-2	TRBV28	TGTGCCAGCAGCCCCTTCCGGGGGGCGCATCGTGAGGATGGCTACACCTTC	CASSPFRGAHREDGYTF
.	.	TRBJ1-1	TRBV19	TGTGCCAGTAGTCAGTGGACGAACACTGAAGCTTTCTTT	CASSQWTNTEAFF
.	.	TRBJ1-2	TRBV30	TGTGCCTGGAGTGTACCATGGGACGCATCTGGCTACACCTTC	CAWSVPWDASGYTF
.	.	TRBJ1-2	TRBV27	TGTGCCAGCAGTCCTACCCCGGGGGGCGTATTCTATGGCTACACCTTC	CASSPTPGGVFYGYTF
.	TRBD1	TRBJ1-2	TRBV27	TGTGCCAGCAGTTTCAGCACAGGGGGAGGCTATGGCTACACCTTC	CASSFSTGGGYGYTF
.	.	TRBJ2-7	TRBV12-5	TGTGCTAGTGGTTTGGTAGAGGTCTACGAGCAGTACTTC	CASGLVEVYEQYF
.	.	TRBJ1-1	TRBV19	TGTGCCAGTAGTATTGGCTGGAGCACTGAAGCTTTCTTT	CASSIGWSTEAFF
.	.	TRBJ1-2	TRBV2	TGTGCCAGCACTGAGGGTAGCTATGGCTACACCTTC	CASTEGSYGYTF
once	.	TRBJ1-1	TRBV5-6	TGTGCCAGCAGCTTGGGTGGAGGAGCTGAAGCTTTCTTT	CASSLGGGAEAFF
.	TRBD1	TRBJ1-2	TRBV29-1	TGCAGCGCGAGGGACAGCGTAGTCTATGGCTACACCTTC	CSARDSVVYGYTF
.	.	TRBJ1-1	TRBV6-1	TGTGCCAGCAGTTCATCTAGCGACGCGGCTTTCTTT	CASSSSSDAAFF
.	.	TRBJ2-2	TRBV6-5	TGTGCCAGCAGTTACTCGGCAGGCGACGGGGAGCTGTTTTTT	CASSYSAGDGELFF
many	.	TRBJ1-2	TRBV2	TGTGCCAGCAGTGTCACGCAGGACGGGGTAACTAAGGAGGGCTACACCTTC	CASSVTQDGVTKEGYTF
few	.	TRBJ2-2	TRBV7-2	TGTGCCAGCAGCCCAACCCCGGGGCAAAGTATATCCGGGGAGCTGTTTTTT	CASSPTPGQSISGELFF
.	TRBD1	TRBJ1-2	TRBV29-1	TGCAGCGTTGAAAGCGGGCAGGGGGCGTTTGGCTACACCTTC	CSVESGQGAFGYTF
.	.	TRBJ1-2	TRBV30	TGTGCCTGTCCTAGGGACCATAACTATGGCTACACCTTC	CACPRDHNYGYTF
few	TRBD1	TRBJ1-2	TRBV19	TGTGCCAGTAGTCCCGGGACAGTCACTACCGGCTACACCTTC	CASSPGTVTTGYTF
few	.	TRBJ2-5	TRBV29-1	TGCAGCGTTGAAGAACGTACGGAGACCCAGTACTTC	CSVEERTETQYF
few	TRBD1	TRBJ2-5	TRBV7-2	TGCGCCAGCAGCCAAGGACAGGGGATGCGAGGCCAAGAGACCCAGTACTTC	CASSQGQGMRGQETQYF
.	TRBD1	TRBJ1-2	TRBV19	TGTGCCAGTAGTATAGGGGGACAGACCATCTATGGCTACACCTTC	CASSIGGQTIYGYTF
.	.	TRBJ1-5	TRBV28	TGTGCCGAGGGGGTTGGGGGGCCCCAGCATTTT	CAEGVGGPQHF
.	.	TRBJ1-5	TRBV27	TGTGCCAGCAGTTTATCACTGCCTGATCAGCCCCAGCATTTT	CASSLSLPDQPQHF
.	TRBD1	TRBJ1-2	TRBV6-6	TGTGCCAGCACCGTACAGGGGAACTATGGCTACACCTTC	CASTVQGNYGYTF
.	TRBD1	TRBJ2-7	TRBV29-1	TGCAGCGTTGAAGACCAGGACAGGGTCGAGCAGTACTTC	CSVEDQDRVEQYF